The rows below give T cell receptor beta chains drawn from one sample of a study of T cell changes during pregnancy in multiple sclerosis. The method was immunoSEQ multiplex PCR; TCRdb's version includes in-frame clones alone and lacks a portion of them. The profile shows some 27,000 clones, under 90% of them singletons. The material sequenced was CD4+ T cells from peripheral blood mononuclear cells, taken in the first trimester of pregnancy. The receptors shown here come from a female donor in good health, enrolled as a control in a pregnancy study. Each CDR3 is given with its conserved first and last residue. Each record gives: clone size, D gene, V gene, J gene, CDR3 DNA, CDR3 protein. The D gene is left open where the match is weak. Clone size is given for some rows only: seen once, a few or many times, or a class if the clone is expanded.

>NA|NA|TRBV5-1|TRBJ1-4
TGCGCCAGCAGTCTAAAGGGGGACCTTGGGGATGAAAAACTGTTTTTT
CASSLKGDLGDEKLFF
>NA|TRBD2|TRBV19|TRBJ2-1
TGTGCCAGTAGTGCGACCGGGACTAGCGGGAGCTATGAGCAGTTCTTC
CASSATGTSGSYEQFF
>NA|TRBD2|TRBV5-4|TRBJ2-7
TGTGCCAGCAGTCGGGGGGGCACGGACGAGCAGTACTTC
CASSRGGTDEQYF
>NA|NA|TRBV2|TRBJ2-7
TGTGCCAGCAGCAGTGGACAATTCTACGAGCAGTACTTC
CASSSGQFYEQYF
>NA|NA|TRBV5-1|TRBJ1-1
TGCGCCAGCAGCTTGGCAAACACGAACCCTGAAGCTTTCTTT
CASSLANTNPEAFF
>NA|TRBD2|TRBV7-2|TRBJ2-3
TGTGCCAGCAGCTTAAGCCGGACTAGCGGGAGCACAGATACGCAGTATTTT
CASSLSRTSGSTDTQYF
>NA|TRBD2|TRBV27|TRBJ2-1
TGTGCCAGCAACGGCGGGGGAACCTACAATGAGCAGTTCTTC
CASNGGGTYNEQFF
>NA|NA|TRBV7-9|TRBJ1-2
TGTGCCAGCAGCTTAGGTTCGTGGCAGAGCGACTATGGCTACACCTTC
CASSLGSWQSDYGYTF
>once|TRBD1|TRBV18|TRBJ1-3
TGTGCCAGCTCACTTGGGACAGGAGCTGGAAACACCATATATTTT
CASSLGTGAGNTIYF
>NA|TRBD1|TRBV14|TRBJ2-6
TGTGCCAGCAGCGCTGGACAGGGCCGCTCTGGGGCCAACGTCCTGACTTTC
CASSAGQGRSGANVLTF
>NA|NA|TRBV5-6|TRBJ2-7
TGTGCCAGCAGCTTGGGAGACATCACCGGGGGTTACGAGCAGTACTTC
CASSLGDITGGYEQYF
>NA|NA|TRBV7-9|TRBJ1-1
TGTGCCAGCAGCCGGGTCGACGGGACTGAAGCTTTCTTT
CASSRVDGTEAFF
>NA|NA|TRBV23-1|TRBJ1-2
TGCGCCAGCAGTCCTGTGCGGGGCAATAACTATGGCTACACCTTC
CASSPVRGNNYGYTF
>NA|NA|TRBV7-9|TRBJ2-2
TGTGCCAGCAGCCCCGAGATAACCGGGGAGCTGTTTTTT
CASSPEITGELFF
>NA|TRBD2|TRBV7-9|TRBJ2-5
TGTGCCTTAGGTATTGGAGCGGGAGGGCGCCAAGAGACCCAGTACTTC
CALGIGAGGRQETQYF
>NA|NA|TRBV6-6|TRBJ2-2
TGTGGGGCTTTGAGTACCGGGGAGCTGTTTTTT
CGALSTGELFF
>NA|TRBD2|TRBV7-2|TRBJ2-1
TGTGCCAGCAGCTTAGTGGCGGGAGGGCCGAGGAATGAGCAGTTCTTC
CASSLVAGGPRNEQFF
>NA|NA|TRBV6-4|TRBJ1-1
TGTGCCAGCAGTGACTCGATAGGGGACACTGAAGCTTTCTTT
CASSDSIGDTEAFF
>once|TRBD1|TRBV6-6|TRBJ1-2
TGTGCCAGCAGCACCGGACAGGGGTGGGGGACTGGCTACACCTTC
CASSTGQGWGTGYTF
>NA|NA|TRBV12-5|TRBJ2-5
TGTGCTAGTGGCCGCCAGGTGGAGACCCAGTACTTC
CASGRQVETQYF
>NA|TRBD1|TRBV2|TRBJ1-6
TGTGCCAGCAGTCCCGGGACAGGGCTAATTCAGGCCCTCCACTTT
CASSPGTGLIQALHF
>NA|TRBD2|TRBV10-3|TRBJ2-5
TGTGCCATCAGTTGGGCTAGCGGTGAGACCCAGTACTTC
CAISWASGETQYF
>NA|TRBD2|TRBV5-4|TRBJ2-1
TGTGCCAGCAGCCCCGGGGGAGCGGGAGGAGTGGATGAGCAGTTCTTC
CASSPGGAGGVDEQFF
>once|NA|TRBV5-1|TRBJ2-7
TGCGCCAGCAGCTTGGCCAGGGACTACGAGCAGTACTTC
CASSLARDYEQYF
>NA|NA|TRBV14|TRBJ2-2
TGTGCCAGCAGCCATCGGTCTGCGAACACCGGGGAGCTGTTTTTT
CASSHRSANTGELFF
>NA|TRBD2|TRBV29-1|TRBJ2-3
TGCAGCGTGCAGGGACTAGCGGGAGGAGCGGGCACAGATACGCAGTATTTT
CSVQGLAGGAGTDTQYF
>NA|TRBD2|TRBV6-6|TRBJ2-5
TGTGCCAGCCACCCTAGGCTAGCGGGGGAAGAGACCCAGTACTTC
CASHPRLAGEETQYF
>NA|TRBD1|TRBV25-1|TRBJ1-1
TGTGCCAGCAGTGACCTAACAGGGGGATCTCCTGAAGCTTTCTTT
CASSDLTGGSPEAFF
>NA|NA|TRBV6-5|TRBJ2-7
TGTGCCAGCAGTTACATCGGTGAGCGGAACTCCTACGAGCAGTACTTC
CASSYIGERNSYEQYF
>NA|NA|TRBV4-3|TRBJ2-7
TGCGCCAGCAGCCAGGAACTAAGGAGAGCATACGAGCAGTACTTC
CASSQELRRAYEQYF
>NA|TRBD1|TRBV5-1|TRBJ1-2
TGCGCCAGCAGCTCATCCGGGACAGGGACGGGTGGCTACACCTTC
CASSSSGTGTGGYTF
>NA|TRBD2|TRBV5-8|TRBJ2-2
TGTGCCAGCAGCTTGGGGGGACTAGCGGGTCACACCGGGGAGCTGTTTTTT
CASSLGGLAGHTGELFF
>few|NA|TRBV10-3|TRBJ1-3
TGTGCCATCAGTGAGTCGGGGGGACGGATGCTCTCTGGAAACACCATATATTTT
CAISESGGRMLSGNTIYF
>NA|NA|TRBV5-1|TRBJ2-1
TGCGCCAGCAGCTTTGACGGGAACGCCTACAATGAGCAGTTCTTC
CASSFDGNAYNEQFF
>NA|NA|TRBV2|TRBJ1-6
TGTGCCAGCAGCCTACCGGGAACCTATAATTCACCCCTCCACTTT
CASSLPGTYNSPLHF
>few|TRBD1|TRBV7-2|TRBJ2-7
TGTGCCAGCAGCCTAGGACAGGGTTACGCCTACGAGCAGTACTTC
CASSLGQGYAYEQYF
>NA|TRBD2|TRBV2|TRBJ2-2
TGTGCCAGCAGTGCAACGCGGGGGGGCACCGGGGAGCTGTTTTTT
CASSATRGGTGELFF